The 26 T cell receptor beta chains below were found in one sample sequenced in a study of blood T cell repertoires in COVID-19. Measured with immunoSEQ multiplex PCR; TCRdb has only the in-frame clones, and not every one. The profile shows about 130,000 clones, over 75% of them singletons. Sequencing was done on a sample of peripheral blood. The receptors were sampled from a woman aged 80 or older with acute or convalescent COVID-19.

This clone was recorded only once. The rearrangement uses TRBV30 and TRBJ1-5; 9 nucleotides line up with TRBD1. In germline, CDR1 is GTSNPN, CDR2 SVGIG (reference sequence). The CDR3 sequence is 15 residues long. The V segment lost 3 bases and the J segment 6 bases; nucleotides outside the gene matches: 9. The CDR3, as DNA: TGTGCCTGGAGCGGGGACAGGGAATTATTTCAGCCCCAGCATTTT. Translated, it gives CAWSGDRELFQPQHF. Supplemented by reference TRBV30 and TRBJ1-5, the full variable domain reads SQTIHQWPATLVQPVGSPLSLECTVEGTSNPNLYWYRQAAGRGLQLLFYSVGIGQISSEVPQNLSASRPQDRQFILSSKKLLLSDSGFYLCAWSGDRELFQPQHFGDGTRLSIL.

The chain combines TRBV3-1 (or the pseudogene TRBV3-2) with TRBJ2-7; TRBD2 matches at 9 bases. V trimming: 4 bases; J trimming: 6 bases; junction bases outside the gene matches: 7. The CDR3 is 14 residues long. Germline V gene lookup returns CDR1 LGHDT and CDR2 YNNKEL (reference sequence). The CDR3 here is CASSPGGGAREQYF. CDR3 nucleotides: TGTGCCAGCAGCCCCGGCGGGGGGGCGCGCGAGCAGTACTTC.

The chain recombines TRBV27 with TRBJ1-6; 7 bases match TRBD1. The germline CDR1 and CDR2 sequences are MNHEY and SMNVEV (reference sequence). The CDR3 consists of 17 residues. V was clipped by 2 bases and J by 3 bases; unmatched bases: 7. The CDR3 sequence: CASSLRGTAIYNSPLHF. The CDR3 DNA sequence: TGTGCCAGCAGTTTACGAGGGACAGCCATCTATAATTCACCCCTCCACTTT.

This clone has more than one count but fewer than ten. CDR3 coding DNA: TGTGCCACCAGTGACCAGGGGGCGGAAGCTTTCTTT. Its translation is CATSDQGAEAFF. The rearrangement links TRBV24-1 to TRBJ1-1; 8 bases fit TRBD1. The junction had 2 bases not matched to a gene; V was cut back by 4 bases and J by 8 bases. Germline V gene lookup returns CDR1 KGHDR and CDR2 SFDVKD. The CDR3 runs 12 residues.

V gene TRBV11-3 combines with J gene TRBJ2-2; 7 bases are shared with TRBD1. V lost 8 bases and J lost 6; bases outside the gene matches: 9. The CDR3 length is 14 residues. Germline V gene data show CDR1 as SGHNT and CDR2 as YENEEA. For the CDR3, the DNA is TGTGCCAGCCAGACAGGGTTTGGATCCGGGGAGCTGTTTTTT. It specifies CASQTGFGSGELFF.

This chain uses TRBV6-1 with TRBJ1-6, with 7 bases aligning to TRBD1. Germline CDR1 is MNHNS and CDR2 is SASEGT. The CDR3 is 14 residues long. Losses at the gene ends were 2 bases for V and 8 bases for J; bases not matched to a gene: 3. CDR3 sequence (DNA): TGTGCCAGCAGTGAAAAGGGGGCGGATTCACCCCTCCACTTT. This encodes CASSEKGADSPLHF.

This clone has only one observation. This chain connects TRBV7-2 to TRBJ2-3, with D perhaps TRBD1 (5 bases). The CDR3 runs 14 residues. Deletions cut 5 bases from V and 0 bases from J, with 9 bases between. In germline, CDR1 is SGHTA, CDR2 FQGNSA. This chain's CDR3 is CASSPDRSTDTQYF. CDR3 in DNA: TGTGCCAGCAGCCCAGACAGAAGCACAGATACGCAGTATTTT.

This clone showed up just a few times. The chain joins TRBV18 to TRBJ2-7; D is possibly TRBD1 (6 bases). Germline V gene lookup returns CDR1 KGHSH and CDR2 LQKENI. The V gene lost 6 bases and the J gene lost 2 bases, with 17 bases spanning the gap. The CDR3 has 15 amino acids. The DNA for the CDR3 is TGTGCCAGCTCGCTGGGACACGGGTTGGCCTACGAGCAGTACTTC. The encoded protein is CASSLGHGLAYEQYF.

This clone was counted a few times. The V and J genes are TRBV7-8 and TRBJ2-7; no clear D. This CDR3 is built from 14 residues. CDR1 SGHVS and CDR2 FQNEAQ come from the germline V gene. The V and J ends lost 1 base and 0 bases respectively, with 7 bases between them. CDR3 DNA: TGTGCCAGCAGCTTAGATACCAGCTCCTACGAGCAGTACTTC. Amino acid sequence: CASSLDTSSYEQYF.

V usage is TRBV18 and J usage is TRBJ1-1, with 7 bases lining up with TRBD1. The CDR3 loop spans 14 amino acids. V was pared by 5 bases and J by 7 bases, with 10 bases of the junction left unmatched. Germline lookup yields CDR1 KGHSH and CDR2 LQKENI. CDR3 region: CASSAAQGSIEAFF. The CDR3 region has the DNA TGTGCCAGCTCAGCCGCACAGGGGTCAATTGAAGCTTTCTTT.

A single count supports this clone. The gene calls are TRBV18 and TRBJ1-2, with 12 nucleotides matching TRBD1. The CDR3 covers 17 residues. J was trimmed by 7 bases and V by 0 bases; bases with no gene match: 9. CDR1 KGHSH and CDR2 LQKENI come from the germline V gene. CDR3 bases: TGTGCCAGCTCACCACCCTGGGACAGGGGGCGTCGTAGTGGCTACACCTTC. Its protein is CASSPPWDRGRRSGYTF.

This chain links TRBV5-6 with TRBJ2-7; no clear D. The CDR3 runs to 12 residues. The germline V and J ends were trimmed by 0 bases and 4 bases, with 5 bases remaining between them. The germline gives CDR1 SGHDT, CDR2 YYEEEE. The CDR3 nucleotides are TGTGCCAGCAGCTTGGGACTGTACGAGCAGTACTTC. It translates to CASSLGLYEQYF.

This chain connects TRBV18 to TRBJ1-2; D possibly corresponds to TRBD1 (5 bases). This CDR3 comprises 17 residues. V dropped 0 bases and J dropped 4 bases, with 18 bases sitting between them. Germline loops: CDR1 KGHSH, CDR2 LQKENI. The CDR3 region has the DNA TGTGCCAGCTCACCACCGATCCAGACAGCCGATGGCTATGGCTACACCTTC. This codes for CASSPPIQTADGYGYTF.

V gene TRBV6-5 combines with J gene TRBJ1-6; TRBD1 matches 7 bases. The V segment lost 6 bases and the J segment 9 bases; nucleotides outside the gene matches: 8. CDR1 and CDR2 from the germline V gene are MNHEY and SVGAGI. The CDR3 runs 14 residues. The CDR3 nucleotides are TGTGCCAGCAGGACACAGGGGTCTAGTTCACCCCTCCACTTT. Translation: CASRTQGSSSPLHF.

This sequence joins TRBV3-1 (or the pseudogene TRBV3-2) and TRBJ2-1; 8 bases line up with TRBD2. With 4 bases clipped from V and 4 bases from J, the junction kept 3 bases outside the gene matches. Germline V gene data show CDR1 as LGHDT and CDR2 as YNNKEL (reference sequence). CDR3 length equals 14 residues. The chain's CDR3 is CASSLSGVYNEQFF. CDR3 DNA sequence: TGTGCCAGCAGCCTTAGCGGGGTTTACAATGAGCAGTTCTTC.

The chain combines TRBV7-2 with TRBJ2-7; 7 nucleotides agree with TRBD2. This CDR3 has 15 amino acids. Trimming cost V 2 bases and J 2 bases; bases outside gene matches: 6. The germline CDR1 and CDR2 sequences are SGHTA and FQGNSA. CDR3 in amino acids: CASSLSGMDPYEQYF. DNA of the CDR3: TGTGCCAGCAGCTTAAGCGGGATGGACCCCTACGAGCAGTACTTC.

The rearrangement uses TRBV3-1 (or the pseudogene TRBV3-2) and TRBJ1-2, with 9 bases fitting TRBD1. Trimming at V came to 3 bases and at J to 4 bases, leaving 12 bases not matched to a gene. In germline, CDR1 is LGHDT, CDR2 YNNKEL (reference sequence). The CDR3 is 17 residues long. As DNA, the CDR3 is TGTGCCAGCAGCCAGGGTACGGGACAGGGACTTACCTATGGCTACACCTTC. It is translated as CASSQGTGQGLTYGYTF.

CDR3 sequence (DNA): TGCGCCAGCAGCTTGGCCGTAAACAGGGATGTGAACACTGAAGCTTTCTTT. It is translated as CASSLAVNRDVNTEAFF. The chain couples TRBV5-1 to TRBJ1-1; possibly TRBD1 for D (6 bases). The CDR3 sequence is 17 residues long. Trimming removed 0 bases at V and 0 bases at J, with 15 bases between. Germline CDR1 reads SGHRS; CDR2 reads YFSETQ.

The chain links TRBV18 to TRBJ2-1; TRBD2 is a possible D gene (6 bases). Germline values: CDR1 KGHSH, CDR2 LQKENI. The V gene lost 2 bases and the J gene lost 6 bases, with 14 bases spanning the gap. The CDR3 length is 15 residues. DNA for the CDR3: TGTGCCAGCTCACCAAGACTAGATTTCCCCAATGAGCAGTTCTTC. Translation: CASSPRLDFPNEQFF.

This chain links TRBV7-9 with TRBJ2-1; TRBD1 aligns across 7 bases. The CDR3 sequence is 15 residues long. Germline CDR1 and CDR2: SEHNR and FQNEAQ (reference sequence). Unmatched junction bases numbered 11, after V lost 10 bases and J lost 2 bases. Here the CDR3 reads CATSPNRGTYNEQFF. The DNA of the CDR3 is TGTGCCACTTCCCCGAACAGGGGTACCTACAATGAGCAGTTCTTC.

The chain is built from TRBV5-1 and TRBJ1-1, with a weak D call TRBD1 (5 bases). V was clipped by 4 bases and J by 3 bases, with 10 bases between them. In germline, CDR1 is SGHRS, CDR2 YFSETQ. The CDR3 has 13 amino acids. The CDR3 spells CASSRWGDTEAFF. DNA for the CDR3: TGCGCCAGCAGCCGGTGGGGGGACACTGAAGCTTTCTTT. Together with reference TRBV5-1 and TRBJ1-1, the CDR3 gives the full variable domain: KAGVTQTPRYLIKTRGQQVTLSCSPISGHRSVSWYQQTPGQGLQFLFEYFSETQRNKGNFPGRFSGRQFSNSRSEMNVSTLELGDSALYLCASSRWGDTEAFFGQGTRLTVV.

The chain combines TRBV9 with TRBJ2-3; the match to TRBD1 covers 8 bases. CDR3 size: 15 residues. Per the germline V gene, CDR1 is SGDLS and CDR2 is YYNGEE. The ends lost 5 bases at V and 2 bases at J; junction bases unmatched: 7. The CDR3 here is CASRSGQGYTDTQYF. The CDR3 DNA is TGTGCCAGCAGATCCGGACAGGGTTACACAGATACGCAGTATTTT.

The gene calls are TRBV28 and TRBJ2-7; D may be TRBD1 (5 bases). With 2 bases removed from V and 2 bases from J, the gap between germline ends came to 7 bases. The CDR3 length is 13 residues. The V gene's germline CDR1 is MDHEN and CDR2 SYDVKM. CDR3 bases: TGTGCCAGCAGTTTACCAGGGACCTACGAGCAGTACTTC. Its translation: CASSLPGTYEQYF.

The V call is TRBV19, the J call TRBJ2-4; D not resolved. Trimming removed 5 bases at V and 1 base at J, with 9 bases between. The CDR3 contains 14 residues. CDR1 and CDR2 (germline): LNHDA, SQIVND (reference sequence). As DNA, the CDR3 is TGTGCCAGTAGTCAGCCCGGGGCCAAAAACATTCAGTACTTC. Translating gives CASSQPGAKNIQYF.

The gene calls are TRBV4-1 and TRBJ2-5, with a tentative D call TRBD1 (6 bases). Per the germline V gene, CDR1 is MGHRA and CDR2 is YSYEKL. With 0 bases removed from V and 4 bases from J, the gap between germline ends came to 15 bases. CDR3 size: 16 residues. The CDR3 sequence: CASSQEGALATETQYF. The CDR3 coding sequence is TGCGCCAGCAGCCAAGAGGGGGCCTTAGCCACAGAGACCCAGTACTTC.

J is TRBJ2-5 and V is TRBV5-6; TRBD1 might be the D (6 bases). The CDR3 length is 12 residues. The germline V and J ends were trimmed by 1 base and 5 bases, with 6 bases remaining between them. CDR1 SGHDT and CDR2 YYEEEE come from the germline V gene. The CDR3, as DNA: TGTGCCAGCAGCTTGACAGGGGAGACCCAGTACTTC. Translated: CASSLTGETQYF.